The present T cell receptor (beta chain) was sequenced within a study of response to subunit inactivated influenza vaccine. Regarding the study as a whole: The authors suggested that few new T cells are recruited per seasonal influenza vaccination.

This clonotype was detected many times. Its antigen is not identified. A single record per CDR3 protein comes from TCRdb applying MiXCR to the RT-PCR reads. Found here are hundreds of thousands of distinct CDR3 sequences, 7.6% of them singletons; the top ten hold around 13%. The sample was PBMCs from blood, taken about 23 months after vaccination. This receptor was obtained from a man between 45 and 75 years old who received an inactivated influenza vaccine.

In DNA form, the CDR3 reads TGCAGTGCTCCCATTGACAGGGGGGTAGCCAAAAACATTCAGTACTTC. Translation: CSAPIDRGVAKNIQYF. The V and J genes are TRBV20-1 and TRBJ2-4, with TRBD1 matching 9 bases. CDR1 and CDR2 (germline): DFQATT, SNEGSKA (reference sequence). V gave up 5 bases and J gave up 0 bases; unmatched junction bases: 8. The CDR3 runs 16 residues.